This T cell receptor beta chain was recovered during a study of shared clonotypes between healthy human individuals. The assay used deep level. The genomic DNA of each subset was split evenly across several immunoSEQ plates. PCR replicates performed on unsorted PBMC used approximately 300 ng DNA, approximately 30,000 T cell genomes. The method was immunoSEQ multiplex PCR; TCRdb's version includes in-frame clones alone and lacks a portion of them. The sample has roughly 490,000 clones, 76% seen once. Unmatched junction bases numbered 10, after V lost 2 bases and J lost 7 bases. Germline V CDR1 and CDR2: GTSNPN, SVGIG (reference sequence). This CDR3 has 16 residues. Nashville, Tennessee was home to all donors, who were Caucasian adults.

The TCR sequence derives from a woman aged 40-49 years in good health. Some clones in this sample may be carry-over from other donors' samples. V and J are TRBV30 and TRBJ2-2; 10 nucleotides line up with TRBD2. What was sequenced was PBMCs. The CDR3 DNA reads TGTGCCTGGAGTCTGGGTCTAGCGGGAGCGGGCGGGGAGCTGTTTTTT. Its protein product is CAWSLGLAGAGGELFF.